The following is a TCR beta chain sequence with its context. Its target is not known. The PCR was carried out with 60 Vbeta primers and 13 Jbeta primers. TCRdb's table, derived via immunoSEQ multiplex PCR, lists solely in-frame clones and lacks some. The table has roughly 180,000 clones, 70% to 90% seen once. The data originate from a study of cytomegalovirus exposure and HLA in healthy donors. Background on the study: One earlier analysis, a look at 150 million to 200 million T cells, found some 110 million unique TCR beta sequences. Study outcomes and limitations: More clonal expansion characterized HLA-associated TCR beta chains than equally common others in a later analysis. Among the CMV-associated chains, a few were confirmed in vitro as specific for CMV antigens. One variant, a missense change in DCLRE1C, was linked in a later analysis to TCR beta V- and J-gene trimming.

Sequences were obtained from PBMCs. This clonotype was sampled from a male donor in good health and CMV-seronegative.

In DNA form, the CDR3 reads TGTGCCAGCAGTCGAAGACAGTACAATCAGCCCCAGCATTTT. Protein: CASSRRQYNQPQHF. The chain links TRBV28 to TRBJ1-5; possible D gene TRBD1, 5 bases. This CDR3 spans 14 amino acids. CDR1 and CDR2 from the germline V gene are MDHEN and SYDVKM. Trimming stripped 5 bases from V and 3 bases from J, with 11 bases between.